Following are 6 T cell receptor beta chains from one sample sequenced in a study of spatial heterogeneity in lung cancer. Time point of the sample: sample taken at primary tumor resection. Frozen PBMC, nontumor lung or tumor provided whole RNA, which was sequenced unsorted. TCRdb processed the 5' RACE reads anew with MiXCR; each CDR3 protein has one entry. The sample gives 30,000 to 45,000 distinct CDR3 sequences, 6.5% to 8.5% of which show up once; 25% to 30% is in the top ten. This specimen was PBMCs, taken at surgery. These receptors originate from a male donor with early-stage non-small cell lung cancer.

Many counts were recorded for this clonotype. The junction shows a germline mismatch at one end, possibly a read error. This chain uses TRBV7-7 with TRBJ2-5; maybe TRBD2 (5 bases). This CDR3 has 15 amino acids. CDR1 is SSHAT, CDR2 FNYEAQ, per germline (reference sequence). The CDR3 sequence is CASSLGSLAQETQYF. CDR3 coding DNA: TGTGCTAGCAGCTTAGGCTCGCTAGCACAAGAGACCCAGTACTTC.

This clonotype was detected many times. The chain uses TRBV18 and TRBJ2-3, with 16 bases that match TRBD2. With V trimmed by 3 bases and J by 4 bases, 7 bases remained unmatched. The length of the CDR3 is 18 residues. Germline V gives CDR1 KGHSH, CDR2 LQKENI. The CDR3 DNA follows: TGTGCCAGCTCACCTCCGGGACTAGCGGGGGGGCCTCCAGATACGCAGTATTTT. As protein: CASSPPGLAGGPPDTQYF.

The chain is built from TRBV12-3 or TRBV12-4 and TRBJ2-6; D is unresolved. This CDR3 has 16 amino acids. The ends were cut back, 5 bases at V and 0 bases at J, with 11 bases in the middle. The CDR3, as DNA: TGTGCCAGCAGTCCACCCCCTCCCTCTGGGGCCAACGTCCTGACTTTC. Translation: CASSPPPPSGANVLTF.

The chain has TRBV7-9 and TRBJ2-5, with 14 bases fitting TRBD2. The junction had 2 bases not matched to a gene; V was cut back by 5 bases and J by 0 bases. The CDR3 extends over 16 amino acids. The germline V gene encodes CDR1 SEHNR and CDR2 FQNEAQ (reference sequence). Here the CDR3 DNA reads TGTGCCAGCAGCAAGGGACTAGCGGGAGACCAAGAGACCCAGTACTTC. Translating gives CASSKGLAGDQETQYF.

The chain combines TRBV30 with TRBJ1-1; a weak D match, TRBD1 (5 bases). The CDR3 runs 15 residues. V was trimmed by 5 bases and J by 0 bases, leaving 16 bases between them. Germline V gene data show CDR1 as GTSNPN and CDR2 as SVGIG (reference sequence). CDR3 in DNA: TGTGCCTGGCCGAACTTGACAGAGATGAACACTGAAGCTTTCTTT. It codes for CAWPNLTEMNTEAFF. Variable domain in full (rest from reference TRBV30 and TRBJ1-1): SQTIHQWPATLVQPVGSPLSLECTVEGTSNPNLYWYRQAAGRGLQLLFYSVGIGQISSEVPQNLSASRPQDRQFILSSKKLLLSDSGFYLCAWPNLTEMNTEAFFGQGTRLTVV.

This clonotype showed up many times. The rearrangement joins TRBV5-1 to TRBJ1-2; D ambiguous. V lost 4 bases to trimming and J lost 1 base, with 17 bases between them. This CDR3 contains 16 residues. Germline loops: CDR1 SGHRS, CDR2 YFSETQ. CDR3 amino acids: CASSPIPGGINYGYTF. The CDR3 DNA reads as TGCGCCAGCAGCCCAATTCCAGGAGGGATTAACTATGGCTACACCTTC.